This TCR beta chain was identified in a study of early T cells in non-severe SARS-CoV-2 infection. Study background: From unsorted whole blood, bulk RNA was sequenced, and the chains remained unpaired.

Findings of the study overall: Matches to VDJdb favored anti-spike CD8 responses and missed private and CD4 specificities.

Remarks on this clonotype: Its antigen is unidentified.

A single record per CDR3 protein comes from TCRdb applying MiXCR to the 5' RACE reads. The sample holds more than 30,000 distinct CDR3 sequences, approximately 6.3% seen once. The junction had 8 bases not matched to a gene; V was cut back by 5 bases and J by 2 bases. CDR3 size: 18 residues. Germline V lookup: CDR1 LNHDA, CDR2 SQIVND (reference sequence). This sequence joins TRBV19 and TRBJ2-2; 13 bases are a match to TRBD2. The sequenced sample consisted of whole blood. The TCR originated in an adult who was a healthcare worker with PCR-confirmed SARS-CoV-2 infection or an uninfected control (not recorded which). CDR3 protein: CASSSLTSGRDNTGELFF. The CDR3 nucleotides read TGTGCCAGTAGTTCTCTCACTAGCGGGAGGGATAACACCGGGGAGCTGTTTTTT.